These T cell receptor beta chains were read from a single sample in a study of T-cell reconstitution after alpha-beta-depleted transplantation in children. TCRdb recomputed calls from the PCR reads with MiXCR, one row per CDR3 protein. The sample includes hundreds of thousands of distinct CDR3 sequences, about 10% of them seen just once. The material sequenced was PBMCs from the stem cell graft donor, taken from the stem cell graft. These receptors originate from a human donor who donated a stem cell graft to a child with acute myeloid leukemia. The conserved cysteine and the conserved F or W are not part of the CDR3 here.

CDR3: SVGGLAGGKETQY
length: 13
J: TRBJ2-5
V: TRBV29-1

CDR3: ASSLSQAGNEQF
length: 12
J: TRBJ2-1
V: TRBV5-1

CDR3: AWSVAGAKNIQY
length: 12
J: TRBJ2-4
V: TRBV30

CDR3: SVGEREASDTQY
length: 12
J: TRBJ2-3
V: TRBV29-1

CDR3: ASTVGKNTGELF
length: 12
J: TRBJ2-2
V: TRBV13

CDR3: ASTKDGLIDTQY
length: 12
J: TRBJ2-3
V: TRBV12-3/TRBV12-4

CDR3: ASSEAGGQGVYEQY
length: 14
J: TRBJ2-7
V: TRBV6-1

CDR3: ASRGQGNDTQY
length: 11
J: TRBJ2-3
V: TRBV7-2

CDR3: SGEDLNEQF
length: 9
J: TRBJ2-1
V: TRBV20-1

CDR3: ASSFRPQGREQY
length: 12
J: TRBJ2-4
V: TRBV12-3/TRBV12-4

CDR3: ASSYGTGSNEQF
length: 12
J: TRBJ2-1
V: TRBV5-1

CDR3: SVGLTEQY
length: 8
J: TRBJ2-7
V: TRBV29-1

CDR3: ASSLGGGNPRQTQY
length: 14
J: TRBJ2-5
V: TRBV7-9

CDR3: SARERRRNTGELF
length: 13
J: TRBJ2-2
V: TRBV20-1

CDR3: SARLDRTDTQY
length: 11
J: TRBJ2-3
V: TRBV20-1

CDR3: ASRDSGNYEQY
length: 11
J: TRBJ2-7
V: TRBV27

CDR3: ASTPVGTAEEQY
length: 12
J: TRBJ2-7
V: TRBV7-9